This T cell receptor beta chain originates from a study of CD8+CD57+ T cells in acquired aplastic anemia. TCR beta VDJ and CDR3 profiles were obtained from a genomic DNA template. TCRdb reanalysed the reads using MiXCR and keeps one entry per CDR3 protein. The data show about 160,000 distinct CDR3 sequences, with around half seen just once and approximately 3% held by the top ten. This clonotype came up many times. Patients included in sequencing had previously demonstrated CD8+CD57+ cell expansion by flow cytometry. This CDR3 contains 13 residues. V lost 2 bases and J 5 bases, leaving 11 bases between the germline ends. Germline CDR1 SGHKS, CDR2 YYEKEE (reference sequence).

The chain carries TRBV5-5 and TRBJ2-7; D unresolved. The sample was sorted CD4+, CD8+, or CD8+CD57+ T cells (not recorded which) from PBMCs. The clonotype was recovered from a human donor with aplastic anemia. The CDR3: CASSLLNGNEQYF. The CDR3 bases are TGTGCCAGCAGCTTATTGAACGGCAACGAGCAGTACTTC.